One sample yielded the 20 T cell receptor beta chains listed below, sequenced in a study of cytomegalovirus exposure and HLA in healthy donors. Sequenced by immunoSEQ multiplex PCR; TCRdb stores in-frame clones only, minus some. The profile shows tens of thousands of clones, roughly 80% of them singletons. The sequenced material came from PBMCs. These receptor sequences come from a woman aged 18-35 years in good health and CMV-seropositive.

The chain recombines TRBV7-2 with TRBJ2-3, with D possibly TRBD1 on 7 matching bases. Germline CDR1 reads SGHTA; CDR2 reads FQGNSA. The CDR3 covers 15 residues. V gave up 1 base and J gave up 7 bases, with 15 bases separating them. The CDR3 DNA reads TGTGCCAGCAGCTTAGGCGGGACAGCACTCTATACGCAGTATTTT. It translates to CASSLGGTALYTQYF.

This chain uses TRBV7-2 with TRBJ2-3; TRBD2 aligns across 12 bases. The CDR3 sequence is 16 residues long. After removal of 1 base from V and 4 bases from J, the junction contained 3 bases not matched to a gene. The germline gives CDR1 SGHTA, CDR2 FQGNSA. CDR3 sequence: CASSLESSGGADTQYF. The CDR3 DNA sequence: TGTGCCAGCAGCTTAGAGTCTAGCGGGGGGGCAGATACGCAGTATTTT.

The chain has TRBV7-9 and TRBJ1-1, with D hard to call. The CDR3 length is 14 residues. V was pared by 5 bases and J by 1 base, with 11 bases between. The germline V gene has CDR1 SEHNR and CDR2 FQNEAQ (reference sequence). The CDR3 reads CASSLLQANTEAFF. CDR3 in DNA: TGTGCCAGCAGCCTCCTCCAGGCGAACACTGAAGCTTTCTTT.

The rearrangement joins TRBV9 to TRBJ2-3, with D uncertain. V dropped 4 bases and J dropped 7 bases, with 25 bases sitting between them. Per germline, CDR1 SGDLS and CDR2 YYNGEE. The CDR3 has 17 amino acids. The CDR3 sequence is CASSSSPSLTGLNTQYF. The DNA of the CDR3 is TGTGCCAGCAGCTCAAGCCCTAGTCTTACCGGTCTAAATACGCAGTATTTT.

V usage is TRBV19 and J usage is TRBJ2-7; D is possibly TRBD1 (5 bases). The CDR3 contains 13 residues. Germline V gene lookup returns CDR1 LNHDA and CDR2 SQIVND (reference sequence). V lost 5 bases to trimming and J lost 3 bases, with 11 bases between them. The CDR3 region is CASSVGQLYEQYF. Here the CDR3 DNA reads TGTGCCAGTAGTGTAGGACAACTCTACGAGCAGTACTTC.

Regarding this clone: One junction end disagrees with the germline gene, perhaps due to a read error. V gene TRBV28 combines with J gene TRBJ1-4; 12 nucleotides match TRBD1. Per the germline V gene, CDR1 is MDHEN and CDR2 is SYDVKM. The CDR3 spans 16 residues. CDR3 DNA sequence: TGTGCCAGTAGTTTCTGGGACAGGGGGCGTGATGAAAAACTGTTTTTT. Its protein product is CASSFWDRGRDEKLFF.

The chain recombines TRBV5-4 with TRBJ2-3, with TRBD2 matching 9 bases. Trimming removed 4 bases from V and 1 base from J; junction bases left unmatched: 7. Germline V gives CDR1 SGHNT, CDR2 YYREEE (reference sequence). This CDR3 has 16 amino acids. The CDR3 bases are TGTGCCAGCAGCGCGGGGGGGCCGGTAGGCACAGATACGCAGTATTTT. The encoded protein is CASSAGGPVGTDTQYF.

The V and J genes are TRBV7-9 and TRBJ2-3, with D maybe TRBD2 (5 bases). The germline V gene encodes CDR1 SEHNR and CDR2 FQNEAQ (reference sequence). CDR3 length: 14 amino acids. Trimming pared 6 bases from V and 2 bases from J, leaving 12 bases between. The CDR3 DNA reads TGTGCCAGCAGATTCGTCCGGGACACAGATACGCAGTATTTT. Translating it yields CASRFVRDTDTQYF.

This clone turned up a few times. V usage is TRBV5-1 and J usage is TRBJ2-7, with D tentatively TRBD2 (6 bases). Trimming took 4 bases from V and 3 from J, leaving 14 bases between them. CDR1 is SGHRS, CDR2 YFSETQ, per germline. The CDR3 length is 14 residues. This CDR3 reads CASSQPGLGYEQYF. The CDR3 DNA follows: TGCGCCAGCAGCCAACCGGGACTGGGCTACGAGCAGTACTTC.

The V gene is TRBV2, the J gene TRBJ2-2; 9 nucleotides match TRBD2. CDR3 size: 17 residues. Germline assignment: CDR1 SNHLY and CDR2 FYNNEI. The ends lost 7 bases at V and 2 bases at J; junction bases unmatched: 11. CDR3 in DNA: TGTGCCAGCATCCGGGGGGCTAGCGGGATTAACACCGGGGAGCTGTTTTTT. Residues: CASIRGASGINTGELFF.

The genes are TRBV7-2 and TRBJ2-2; D possibly corresponds to TRBD2 (5 bases). Trimming pared 3 bases from V and 1 base from J, leaving 12 bases between. The CDR3 length is 16 residues. Looked up from germline, CDR1 is SGHTA and CDR2 is FQGNSA. Here the CDR3 DNA reads TGTGCCAGCAGCTTTCAAGCGAGCGGGAACACCGGGGAGCTGTTTTTT. This sequence encodes CASSFQASGNTGELFF.

The chain recombines TRBV9 with TRBJ2-1; 10 bases align to TRBD2. The germline V gene encodes CDR1 SGDLS and CDR2 YYNGEE. This CDR3 has 15 amino acids. Trimming at V came to 3 bases and at J to 7 bases, leaving 7 bases not matched to a gene. CDR3 nucleotides: TGTGCCAGCAGCGCGGCTAGCGGGGGAACTAATGAGCAGTTCTTC. Amino acid sequence: CASSAASGGTNEQFF.

The rearrangement joins TRBV30 to TRBJ1-2, with TRBD1 matching 9 bases. Trimming removed 4 bases from V and 3 bases from J; junction bases left unmatched: 0. Per germline, CDR1 GTSNPN and CDR2 SVGIG (reference sequence). This CDR3 is 12 amino acids long. The CDR3 loop reads CAWNRGHYGYTF. Here the CDR3 DNA reads TGTGCCTGGAACAGGGGGCACTATGGCTACACCTTC.

This clone was counted once. The chain joins TRBV4-1 to TRBJ1-4; 11 nucleotides match TRBD1. The CDR3 has 16 residues. With V trimmed by 1 base and J by 8 bases, 6 bases remained unmatched. Per the germline V gene, CDR1 is MGHRA and CDR2 is YSYEKL. In DNA, the CDR3 is TGCGCCAGCAGCCAAGGGAGAGGACAGGGGGCAGAAAAACTGTTTTTT. Amino acids: CASSQGRGQGAEKLFF.

The genes are TRBV7-2 and TRBJ2-3; a possible D gene is TRBD2 (6 bases). V lost 0 bases, J lost 0 bases, and 10 bases lay in between. The germline CDR1 and CDR2 sequences are SGHTA and FQGNSA. The CDR3 length is 16 residues. CDR3 sequence (DNA): TGTGCCAGCAGCTTAGCGATTGGGACTAGCACAGATACGCAGTATTTT. Translating gives CASSLAIGTSTDTQYF.

This clone was seen only once. CDR3 sequence: CASSLVPQNNEQFF. The CDR3 DNA reads TGTGCCAGCAGCTTAGTTCCCCAGAACAATGAGCAGTTCTTC. V gene TRBV7-9 combines with J gene TRBJ2-1; D call uncertain. V gave up 1 base and J gave up 5 bases, with 9 bases separating them. Germline V gene sequence: CDR1 SEHNR, CDR2 FQNEAQ (reference sequence). This CDR3 contains 14 residues.

This sequence joins TRBV7-2 and TRBJ2-3; possibly TRBD1 for D (5 bases). The V end was cut by 2 bases, the J end by 4 bases, with 7 bases between. The CDR3 has 13 residues. Germline V gene lookup returns CDR1 SGHTA and CDR2 FQGNSA. The CDR3 bases are TGTGCCAGCAGCTTATCGACAGCAGATACGCAGTATTTT. This encodes CASSLSTADTQYF. Based on the CDR3 plus reference TRBV7-2 and TRBJ2-3, the full variable domain is GAGVSQSPSNKVTEKGKDVELRCDPISGHTALYWYRQSLGQGLEFLIYFQGNSAPDKSGLPSDRFSAERTGGSVSTLTIQRTQQEDSAVYLCASSLSTADTQYFGPGTRLTVL.

The chain couples TRBV6-5 to TRBJ2-2, with TRBD2 matching over 15 bases. Unmatched junction bases numbered 3, after V lost 6 bases and J lost 7 bases. The CDR3 runs 15 residues. Germline CDR1 is MNHEY and CDR2 is SVGAGI. The CDR3 DNA reads as TGTGCCAGCAGCGGGACTAGCGGGGGGCACGGGGAGCTGTTTTTT. It translates to CASSGTSGGHGELFF.

The chain couples TRBV19 to TRBJ2-7; 8 bases are a match to TRBD1. The germline V gene encodes CDR1 LNHDA and CDR2 SQIVND (reference sequence). The CDR3 is made up of 13 amino acids. With V trimmed by 3 bases and J by 8 bases, 6 bases remained unmatched. The CDR3: CASSMGDRGKQYF. CDR3 coding DNA: TGTGCCAGTAGTATGGGAGACAGGGGCAAGCAGTACTTC. The complete variable domain, with remaining parts taken from reference TRBV19 and TRBJ2-7, reads DGGITQSPKYLFRKEGQNVTLSCEQNLNHDAMYWYRQDPGQGLRLIYYSQIVNDFQKGDIAEGYSVSREKKESFPLTVTSAQKNPTAFYLCASSMGDRGKQYFGPGTRLTVT.

The chain combines TRBV5-5 with TRBJ2-5; 13 bases map to TRBD2. The junction had 8 bases not matched to a gene; V was cut back by 4 bases and J by 5 bases. This CDR3 has 16 amino acids. Germline V gives CDR1 SGHKS, CDR2 YYEKEE (reference sequence). CDR3 nucleotides: TGTGCCAGCAGCCCGGGACTAGCGGGGACCGCGGAGACCCAGTACTTC. Its translation is CASSPGLAGTAETQYF.